These 23 T cell receptor beta chains share one sample of origin, sequenced in a study of response to subunit inactivated influenza vaccine. TCRdb passed the RT-PCR reads through MiXCR, listing each CDR3 protein once. The sample yields about 500,000 distinct CDR3 sequences, approximately 17% seen once. The starting material was CD4+ T cells sorted from PBMCs, obtained around 2 years after vaccination. Every receptor here comes from a man aged 50 to 75 who received an inactivated influenza vaccine.

This clonotype was detected only a few times. The chain couples TRBV4-2 to TRBJ1-6, with D perhaps TRBD1 (5 bases). The CDR3 runs 15 residues. CDR1 is LGHNA and CDR2 is YNFKEQ in the germline V gene. V was clipped by 0 bases and J by 11 bases, with 14 bases between them. The DNA for the CDR3 is TGTGCCAGCAGCCAAGAATCAGGGACTACGGCACCCCTCCACTTT. Translating gives CASSQESGTTAPLHF.

This clonotype has more than one count but fewer than ten. This chain uses TRBV6-6 with TRBJ2-3; D unresolved. V lost 2 bases, J lost 12 bases, and 9 bases lay in between. In germline, CDR1 is MNHNY, CDR2 SVGAGI (reference sequence). The CDR3 has 11 amino acids. CDR3 in DNA: TGTGCCAGCAGTTACGGTGTGATCCAGTATTTT. It is translated as CASSYGVIQYF.

This clonotype showed up just a few times. The CDR3: CASSTSGLAGANEQFF. In DNA form, the CDR3 reads TGTGCCAGCAGCACCTCGGGACTAGCGGGGGCCAATGAGCAGTTCTTC. The V call is TRBV5-5, the J call TRBJ2-1; 14 bases match TRBD2. J lost 6 bases, V lost 4 bases, and 6 bases had no gene match. Germline CDR1 is SGHKS and CDR2 is YYEKEE (reference sequence). CDR3 length equals 16 residues.

This clonotype was seen ten or more times. The chain has TRBV20-1 and TRBJ2-1; D might be TRBD2 (5 bases). CDR3 length: 11 residues. Germline CDR1 reads DFQATT; CDR2 reads SNEGSKA (reference sequence). The CDR3 DNA reads as TGCAGCGTGGACTCATTTTCCAATCAGTTCTTC. Translating it yields CSVDSFSNQFF.

V and J are TRBV4-2 and TRBJ1-6; TRBD1 agrees at 9 bases. The CDR3 length is 17 residues. Germline V gives CDR1 LGHNA, CDR2 YNFKEQ. The V gene end was trimmed by 4 bases and the J gene end by 2 bases; junction bases not matched to a gene: 6. CDR3 protein: CASSPTGGRAYNSPLHF. The CDR3 DNA is TGTGCCAGCAGCCCGACAGGGGGAAGAGCCTATAATTCACCCCTCCACTTT.

The genes are TRBV20-1 and TRBJ2-2; 8 bases are shared with TRBD2. Looked up from germline, CDR1 is DFQATT and CDR2 is SNEGSKA (reference sequence). This CDR3 spans 14 amino acids. V shed 6 bases, J shed 1 base, and the junction held 4 bases outside the gene matches. CDR3 DNA: TGCAGTGCCCCAAGCGGGGGGAACACCGGGGAGCTGTTTTTT. Its protein product is CSAPSGGNTGELFF.

The genes are TRBV5-1 and TRBJ2-3, with D perhaps matching TRBD1 (6 bases). Trimming took 2 bases from V and 1 from J, leaving 8 bases between them. Germline V gene data show CDR1 as SGHRS and CDR2 as YFSETQ. The CDR3 totals 14 residues. DNA for the CDR3: TGCGCCAGCAGCTTTGGACAGCGCACAGATACGCAGTATTTT. Translation: CASSFGQRTDTQYF. Full variable domain (rest looked up from reference TRBV5-1 and TRBJ2-3): KAGVTQTPRYLIKTRGQQVTLSCSPISGHRSVSWYQQTPGQGLQFLFEYFSETQRNKGNFPGRFSGRQFSNSRSEMNVSTLELGDSALYLCASSFGQRTDTQYFGPGTRLTVL.

The table lists this clonotype with a few counts. This chain joins TRBV7-8 and TRBJ2-4, with D perhaps TRBD2 (6 bases). The CDR3 runs 12 residues. Germline V gives CDR1 SGHVS, CDR2 FQNEAQ. The ends were cut back, 1 base at V and 15 bases at J, with 13 bases in the middle. The CDR3 DNA reads as TGTGCCAGCAGCTTAGAGAGGGGACTGCGGTACTTC. Protein: CASSLERGLRYF.

The sample holds a few counts of this clonotype. The chain links TRBV11-2 to TRBJ2-7; 11 positions agree with TRBD2. This CDR3 spans 16 amino acids. Trimming removed 5 bases from V and 0 bases from J; junction bases left unmatched: 6. Germline CDR1 SGHAT, CDR2 FQNNGV. The CDR3 spells CASSPTSGRNSYEQYF. DNA for the CDR3: TGTGCCAGCAGCCCTACTAGCGGGAGAAACTCCTACGAGCAGTACTTC.

V usage is TRBV2 and J usage is TRBJ2-6; D unclear. Trimming removed 5 bases at V and 1 base at J, with 9 bases between. Germline CDR1 is SNHLY and CDR2 is FYNNEI. The CDR3 extends over 15 amino acids. The CDR3 loop is CASSKHPSGANVLTF. CDR3 coding DNA: TGTGCCAGCAGTAAACACCCTTCTGGGGCCAACGTCCTGACTTTC. The entire variable domain, with the rest obtained from reference TRBV2 and TRBJ2-6, is as follows: EPEVTQTPSHQVTQMGQEVILRCVPISNHLYFYWYRQILGQKVEFLVSFYNNEISEKSEIFDDQFSVERPDGSNFTLKIRSTKLEDSAMYFCASSKHPSGANVLTFGAGSRLTVL.

This sequence joins TRBV7-2 and TRBJ1-5; D not certain. The CDR3 spans 14 residues. The ends were cut back, 3 bases at V and 6 bases at J, with 12 bases in the middle. Germline loops: CDR1 SGHTA, CDR2 FQGNSA. In DNA, the CDR3 is TGTGCCAGCAGCTTCAGATGGGGTTCTCAGCCCCAGCATTTT. Protein product: CASSFRWGSQPQHF.

This clonotype showed up just a few times. The chain links TRBV6-2 or TRBV6-3 to TRBJ2-5; D is tentatively TRBD1 or TRBD2 (5 bases each). The CDR3 is 15 amino acids. Trimming removed 6 bases from V and 5 bases from J, with 19 bases in between. In germline, CDR1 is MNHEY, CDR2 SVGEGT. CDR3 sequence: CASSSSMTGRETQYF. CDR3 in DNA: TGTGCCAGCAGCTCGTCTATGACGGGACGGGAGACCCAGTACTTC.

V is TRBV7-9 and J is TRBJ1-1; D uncertain. Per the germline V gene, CDR1 is SEHNR and CDR2 is FQNEAQ (reference sequence). V was shortened by 8 bases and J by 0 bases, with 10 bases between the two germline ends. The CDR3 length is 13 residues. The CDR3 nucleotides are TGTGCCAGCGGCAGACCAGTGAACACTGAAGCTTTCTTT. It yields the protein CASGRPVNTEAFF.

The rearrangement joins TRBV5-6 to TRBJ2-1, with 7 bases fitting TRBD1. The V segment lost 5 bases and the J segment 12 bases; nucleotides outside the gene matches: 11. There are 13 residues in the CDR3. CDR1 and CDR2 (germline): SGHDT, YYEEEE. The CDR3 is CASSPQGVRSQFF. The DNA for the CDR3 is TGTGCCAGCAGTCCCCAGGGGGTTCGTTCGCAGTTCTTC.

The V and J genes are TRBV6-1 and TRBJ2-1; a weak D match, TRBD1 (6 bases). Per the germline V gene, CDR1 is MNHNS and CDR2 is SASEGT. CDR3 size: 13 residues. Trimming shortened V by 6 bases and J by 12 bases, and 18 bases separated the two germline ends. This CDR3 is CASSSLGGRGQFF. The CDR3 bases are TGTGCCAGCAGCTCTTTAGGCGGCAGGGGGCAGTTCTTC.

This clonotype was counted a few times. This chain uses TRBV18 with TRBJ2-7; D might be TRBD1 (6 bases). V was pared by 2 bases and J by 4 bases, with 15 bases between. The length of the CDR3 is 15 residues. Germline V lookup: CDR1 KGHSH, CDR2 LQKENI. The CDR3 DNA follows: TGTGCCAGCTCACCAAGGGGGACCACAATATACGAGCAGTACTTC. This translates into CASSPRGTTIYEQYF.

This clonotype was found a few times. The gene calls are TRBV5-1 and TRBJ1-2, with a tentative D call TRBD1 (6 bases). The CDR3 consists of 16 residues. CDR1 and CDR2 from the germline V gene are SGHRS and YFSETQ. Trimming cost V 0 bases and J 5 bases, with 17 bases left between them. For the CDR3, the DNA is TGCGCCAGCAGCTTGGGGATACAGGGCGTGGGATATGGCTACACCTTC. This sequence encodes CASSLGIQGVGYGYTF.

This clonotype turned up a few times. The chain carries TRBV27 and TRBJ2-2; 7 positions match TRBD2. CDR1 is MNHEY and CDR2 is SMNVEV in the germline V gene (reference sequence). J was trimmed by 6 bases and V by 4 bases; bases with no gene match: 2. The CDR3 runs 13 residues. CDR3 coding DNA: TGTGCCAGCAGTTGGGGGGGTGCCGGGGAGCTGTTTTTT. Its translation is CASSWGGAGELFF.

This clonotype has just a few counts. The chain combines TRBV5-5 with TRBJ1-1; D is perhaps TRBD1 (6 bases). V shed 5 bases and J shed 3 bases, with 17 bases lying between them. Germline V gene lookup returns CDR1 SGHKS and CDR2 YYEKEE (reference sequence). This CDR3 has 15 amino acids. CDR3 in amino acids: CASSSRGGKDTEAFF. The CDR3 DNA reads TGTGCCAGCAGTAGCAGGGGAGGAAAGGACACTGAAGCTTTCTTT.

The rearrangement uses TRBV5-1 and TRBJ2-3; maybe TRBD1 (6 bases). This CDR3 is built from 15 residues. The germline gives CDR1 SGHRS, CDR2 YFSETQ. V was trimmed by 4 bases and J by 0 bases, leaving 12 bases between them. DNA for the CDR3: TGCGCCAGCAGCGCAATTACAGGGAGCACAGATACGCAGTATTTT. Translating gives CASSAITGSTDTQYF.

This clonotype was detected a few times. The gene calls are TRBV6-1 and TRBJ2-3; D remains unclear. This CDR3 spans 14 amino acids. CDR1 is MNHNS and CDR2 is SASEGT in the germline V gene. Deletions cut 8 bases from V and 0 bases from J, with 12 bases between. This chain's CDR3 is CASRKGGSTDTQYF. DNA of the CDR3: TGTGCCAGCCGGAAGGGTGGAAGCACAGATACGCAGTATTTT.

This clonotype came up many times. For the CDR3, the DNA is TGCGCCAGCAGCGAACAGGGACTAGTCAGCGATGAGCAGTTCTTC. Translating it yields CASSEQGLVSDEQFF. V usage is TRBV5-1 and J usage is TRBJ2-1, with TRBD2 identical over 8 bases. Germline lookup yields CDR1 SGHRS and CDR2 YFSETQ. V trimming: 4 bases; J trimming: 8 bases; junction bases outside the gene matches: 11. The CDR3 has 15 residues.

J is TRBJ2-3 and V is TRBV30; D is perhaps TRBD2 (7 bases). There are 17 residues in the CDR3. The germline V gene has CDR1 GTSNPN and CDR2 SVGIG (reference sequence). V was clipped by 0 bases and J by 0 bases, with 16 bases between them. CDR3 loop: CAWSVRRGAPSTDTQYF. In nucleotides, the CDR3 is TGTGCCTGGAGTGTACGTCGGGGGGCACCTAGCACAGATACGCAGTATTTT.